These 24 T cell receptor beta chains came from one sample sequenced in a study of T cells after yellow fever vaccination. One entry per CDR3 protein, called by TCRdb with MiXCR from the 5' RACE reads. Of a few hundred thousand distinct CDR3 sequences in the sample, roughly 19% were seen once. Material: PBMCs, obtained 15 days after the yellow fever booster vaccination. Receptor source: a man aged 25-40 years who received the YFV17D yellow fever vaccine.

This clonotype was detected a few times. A read error may account for a junction end that differs from germline. This rearrangement joins TRBV19 to TRBJ2-5, with 7 nucleotides matching TRBD1. CDR3 length: 9 amino acids. The germline CDR1 and CDR2 sequences are LNHDA and SQIVND (reference sequence). CDR3 amino acids: CARGTGTDF. CDR3 DNA: TGTGCCAGGGGGACGGGGACAGATTTC. Variable domain in full (rest from reference TRBV19 and TRBJ2-5): DGGITQSPKYLFRKEGQNVTLSCEQNLNHDAMYWYRQDPGQGLRLIYYSQIVNDFQKGDIAEGYSVSREKKESFPLTVTSAQKNPTAFYLCARGTGTDFGPGTRLLVL.

This chain links TRBV7-3 with TRBJ2-3, with D unclear. V was pared by 1 base and J by 6 bases, with 8 bases between. The CDR3 loop spans 13 amino acids. In germline, CDR1 is SGHTA, CDR2 FQGTGA. The CDR3 protein is CASSLNMGDTQYF. The CDR3 nucleotides read TGTGCCAGCAGCTTAAATATGGGGGATACGCAGTATTTT.

A remark on this clonotype: At one of its ends the junction is not consistent with the germline gene, which may arise from a read error. V gene TRBV2 combines with J gene TRBJ2-7; a possible D gene is TRBD1 (6 bases). Germline V CDR1 and CDR2: SNHLY, FYNNEI. The CDR3 has 12 amino acids. The CDR3 spells CASSPQGPDTLF. Here the CDR3 DNA reads TGTGCCAGCAGTCCACAGGGTCCTGACACCCTTTTC. The variable domain in full, completed from reference TRBV2 and TRBJ2-7, reads EPEVTQTPSHQVTQMGQEVILRCVPISNHLYFYWYRQILGQKVEFLVSFYNNEISEKSEIFDDQFSVERPDGSNFTLKIRSTKLEDSAMYFCASSPQGPDTLFGPGTRLTVT.

This clonotype was seen only a few times. This rearrangement joins TRBV5-1 to TRBJ2-3; D perhaps matches TRBD2 (5 bases). The CDR3 extends over 16 amino acids. V lost 2 bases and J 4 bases, leaving 17 bases between the germline ends. Looked up from germline, CDR1 is SGHRS and CDR2 is YFSETQ. Here the CDR3 DNA reads TGCGCCAGCAGCTTTTTCAGGTCGGGAAGCGCAGATACGCAGTATTTT. Protein sequence: CASSFFRSGSADTQYF. The full variable domain, rest sourced from reference TRBV5-1 and TRBJ2-3, is KAGVTQTPRYLIKTRGQQVTLSCSPISGHRSVSWYQQTPGQGLQFLFEYFSETQRNKGNFPGRFSGRQFSNSRSEMNVSTLELGDSALYLCASSFFRSGSADTQYFGPGTRLTVL.

This chain links TRBV5-1 with TRBJ2-3; D is ambiguous. Germline assignment: CDR1 SGHRS and CDR2 YFSETQ. V gave up 2 bases and J gave up 4 bases, with 14 bases separating them. The CDR3 totals 15 residues. CDR3 nucleotide sequence: TGCGCCAGCAGCTTTTCGGTAGATGGGGCAGATACGCAGTATTTT. Translated, it gives CASSFSVDGADTQYF.

The genes are TRBV6-2 or TRBV6-3 and TRBJ2-7; maybe TRBD2 (6 bases). The CDR3 runs to 12 residues. CDR1 and CDR2 (germline): MNHEY, SVGEGT. V lost 5 bases to trimming and J lost 9 bases, with 14 bases between them. CDR3 amino acids: CASSEGLQRQYF. The CDR3 DNA reads as TGTGCCAGCAGTGAGGGACTCCAGAGGCAGTACTTC.

The chain joins TRBV19 to TRBJ2-5, with D possibly being TRBD1 (5 bases). Germline values: CDR1 LNHDA, CDR2 SQIVND (reference sequence). V lost 3 bases, J lost 5 bases, and 19 bases lay in between. The CDR3 sequence is 16 residues long. CDR3 protein: CASSIALVRAVETQYF. CDR3 bases: TGTGCCAGTAGTATCGCCCTGGTCAGGGCTGTGGAGACCCAGTACTTC. The full variable domain, completed using reference TRBV19 and TRBJ2-5, is DGGITQSPKYLFRKEGQNVTLSCEQNLNHDAMYWYRQDPGQGLRLIYYSQIVNDFQKGDIAEGYSVSREKKESFPLTVTSAQKNPTAFYLCASSIALVRAVETQYFGPGTRLLVL.

V gene TRBV28 combines with J gene TRBJ2-5; 7 bases map to TRBD1. The CDR3 spans 14 residues. Germline CDR1 reads MDHEN; CDR2 reads SYDVKM. The J segment lost 4 bases and the V segment lost 7 bases, leaving 9 bases of the junction unmatched. The CDR3 DNA is TGTGCCAGCATTTCTCTTGAGGGGGCAGAGACCCAGTACTTC. This codes for CASISLEGAETQYF.

The CDR3 bases are TGCGCCAGCAGCTTGGTCCTGGAGGAAGAGACCCAGTACTTC. The encoded protein is CASSLVLEEETQYF. This chain joins TRBV5-1 and TRBJ2-5; perhaps TRBD2 as D (5 bases). V was clipped by 0 bases and J by 3 bases, with 9 bases between them. CDR3 length: 14 amino acids. Germline CDR1 SGHRS, CDR2 YFSETQ.

The rearrangement links TRBV15 to TRBJ2-6, with 11 bases that match TRBD2. There are 18 residues in the CDR3. CDR1 is LNHNV and CDR2 is YYDKDF in the germline V gene (reference sequence). The trim removed 2 bases at V and 2 bases at J, leaving 5 bases unmatched. CDR3 DNA sequence: TGTGCCACCAGCAGATCTAGACTAGCGGGGACTGGGGCCAACGTCCTGACTTTC. This gives the protein CATSRSRLAGTGANVLTF.

V gene TRBV19 combines with J gene TRBJ2-2; TRBD2 matches 7 bases. The CDR3 runs 14 residues. CDR1 is LNHDA and CDR2 is SQIVND in the germline V gene (reference sequence). J gave up 6 bases and V 6 bases, and 7 bases lay outside the gene matches. DNA for the CDR3: TGTGCCAGTAGCTGGGGAGGGCCGCCCGGGGAGCTGTTTTTT. Protein sequence: CASSWGGPPGELFF.

This clonotype has a handful of counts. This sequence joins TRBV16 and TRBJ2-1; D is ambiguous. The germline CDR1 and CDR2 sequences are KGHSY and FQNENV. The CDR3 consists of 14 residues. Trimming took off 4 bases at V and 6 bases at J, with 13 bases between the two ends. CDR3 residues: CASSLGFWGNEQFF. The CDR3 region has the DNA TGTGCCAGCAGCCTGGGATTTTGGGGCAATGAGCAGTTCTTC.

The chain couples TRBV6-1 to TRBJ2-3; 9 nucleotides align to TRBD1. From germline, CDR1 is MNHNS and CDR2 SASEGT. The CDR3 extends over 15 amino acids. The V and J ends lost 6 bases and 2 bases, in that order; junction bases with no gene match: 6. This CDR3 reads CASSMDRGSTDTQYF. The CDR3 region has the DNA TGTGCCAGCAGCATGGACAGGGGCTCCACAGATACGCAGTATTTT.

The rearrangement links TRBV12-3 or TRBV12-4 to TRBJ2-6; 9 bases are shared with TRBD2. With 7 bases clipped from V and 1 base from J, the junction kept 2 bases outside the gene matches. This CDR3 has 15 amino acids. CDR3 protein: CASNLAGSGANVLTF. Here the CDR3 DNA reads TGTGCCAGCAACCTAGCGGGGTCTGGGGCCAACGTCCTGACTTTC.

The chain uses TRBV12-3 or TRBV12-4 and TRBJ2-3; no firm D call. The V gene lost 6 bases and the J gene lost 3 bases, with 10 bases spanning the gap. This CDR3 is built from 13 residues. The CDR3 sequence is CASRRGSTDTQYF. The CDR3 DNA reads TGTGCCAGCAGGCGCGGATCAACAGATACGCAGTATTTT.

With respect to this clonotype: The junction departs from the called germline gene at one end, perhaps through a read error. The rearrangement links TRBV9 to TRBJ1-2; D gene ambiguous. Germline assignment: CDR1 SGDLS and CDR2 YYNGEE. The CDR3 length is 15 residues. This CDR3 is CASSVAIAQDYGYTF. The CDR3, as DNA: TGTGCCAGCAGCGTAGCCATCGCGCAGGACTACGGCTACACCTTC. Full variable domain (rest looked up from reference TRBV9 and TRBJ1-2): DSGVTQTPKHLITATGQRVTLRCSPRSGDLSVYWYQQSLDQGLQFLIQYYNGEERAKGNILERFSAQQFPDLHSELNLSSLELGDSALYFCASSVAIAQDYGYTFGSGTRLTVV.

This clonotype was found a few times. The chain recombines TRBV6-5 with TRBJ2-3, with a weak D call TRBD2 (5 bases). Germline CDR1 MNHEY, CDR2 SVGAGI. The length of the CDR3 is 14 residues. Trimming left V 2 bases short and J 4 bases short, with 10 bases between. This CDR3 reads CASSYGTAADTQYF. CDR3 in DNA: TGTGCCAGCAGTTACGGTACAGCGGCAGATACGCAGTATTTT.

This clonotype was counted a few times. This chain uses TRBV10-2 with TRBJ1-1; TRBD1 might be the D (5 bases). CDR1 WSHSY and CDR2 SAAADI come from the germline V gene. The CDR3 is made up of 12 amino acids. CDR3 nucleotide sequence: TGCGGGACAATCTACATGAACACTGAAGCTTTCTTT. Its translation: CGTIYMNTEAFF.

J is TRBJ1-1 and V is TRBV12-3 or TRBV12-4; 7 nucleotides line up with TRBD1. V gave up 3 bases and J gave up 5 bases; unmatched junction bases: 9. The CDR3 has 15 residues. The CDR3, as DNA: TGTGCCAGCAGTTTTAAGGGGGCAGGGTGGACTGAAGCTTTCTTT. Translated: CASSFKGAGWTEAFF.

A few counts support this clonotype. The rearrangement uses TRBV3-1 and TRBJ2-3; 7 bases match TRBD1. CDR3 length equals 15 residues. V dropped 4 bases and J dropped 6; count of bases not matched to a gene: 10. Germline values: CDR1 LGHDT, CDR2 YNNKEL (reference sequence). CDR3 protein: CASSLGQVPGDTQYF. As DNA, the CDR3 is TGTGCCAGCAGCCTCGGACAGGTGCCAGGGGATACGCAGTATTTT.

The chain combines TRBV7-9 with TRBJ1-4; tentatively, D is TRBD1 (6 bases). This CDR3 comprises 15 residues. V lost 0 bases to trimming and J lost 7 bases, with 12 bases between them. Looked up from germline, CDR1 is SEHNR and CDR2 is FQNEAQ (reference sequence). The CDR3 sequence is CASSLAEIRGEKLFF. CDR3 nucleotides: TGTGCCAGCAGCTTAGCGGAAATCAGGGGTGAAAAACTGTTTTTT.

This rearrangement joins TRBV5-1 to TRBJ2-3, with TRBD1 as a possible D gene (5 bases). Trimming cost V 6 bases and J 2 bases, with 13 bases left between them. Germline V gives CDR1 SGHRS, CDR2 YFSETQ. The CDR3 has 14 amino acids. The CDR3, as DNA: TGCGCCAGCAATACGGCAGGGCACACAGATACGCAGTATTTT. It specifies CASNTAGHTDTQYF.

The V call is TRBV29-1, the J call TRBJ2-1; 8 nucleotides line up with TRBD1. The CDR3 is made up of 12 amino acids. Germline lookup yields CDR1 SQVTM and CDR2 ANQGSEA. V dropped 7 bases and J dropped 7; count of bases not matched to a gene: 6. As DNA, the CDR3 is TGCAGCGGGACAGGGACGGGGAATGAGCAGTTCTTC. This encodes CSGTGTGNEQFF.

The genes are TRBV4-3 and TRBJ2-7, with D possibly TRBD1 on 7 matching bases. Germline V lookup: CDR1 LGHNA, CDR2 YSLEER. Trimming took 2 bases from V and 6 from J, leaving 17 bases between them. The CDR3 runs to 15 residues. CDR3 residues: CASSQRAAQGGEQYF. The CDR3 nucleotides read TGCGCCAGCAGCCAAAGGGCTGCTCAGGGGGGCGAGCAGTACTTC.